The 32 T cell receptor beta chains below come from one sample, sequenced in a study of T cells in Graves' hyperthyroidism and ophthalmopathy. The CDR3 regions of TCR beta were amplified from RNA transcripts. An initial round of RT-PCR targeting the TCR CDR3 relied on the HTBI primer set. In TCRdb, the multiplex PCR reads were re-called with MiXCR into one record per CDR3 protein. The sample lists 600,000 or so distinct CDR3 sequences; about 16% were seen once. Input material: blood. The origin of the receptors is a woman aged 25 to 39 with Graves' hyperthyroidism.

V usage is TRBV29-1 and J usage is TRBJ2-5; TRBD1 agrees at 9 bases. Germline V lookup: CDR1 SQVTM, CDR2 ANQGSEA. The CDR3 sequence is 17 residues long. Losses at the gene ends were 3 bases for V and 2 bases for J; bases not matched to a gene: 13. The CDR3 loop reads CSVDLLRTGVVQETQYF. Here the CDR3 DNA reads TGCAGCGTTGATTTGTTAAGGACAGGGGTCGTACAAGAGACCCAGTACTTC.

This clonotype was counted ten times or more. The J gene is TRBJ2-5, the V gene TRBV19; D not resolved. This CDR3 spans 15 amino acids. V gave up 3 bases and J gave up 1 base, with 12 bases separating them. Germline V gives CDR1 LNHDA, CDR2 SQIVND (reference sequence). CDR3 amino acids: CASSIQSHRQETQYF. The CDR3 nucleotides read TGTGCCAGTAGTATTCAAAGCCACCGCCAAGAGACCCAGTACTTC.

This clonotype was seen repeatedly, ten times or more. The chain is built from TRBV5-1 and TRBJ2-1; D is possibly TRBD1 (5 bases). Trimming removed 6 bases at V and 0 bases at J, with 10 bases between. CDR1 SGHRS and CDR2 YFSETQ come from the germline V gene. The CDR3 extends over 14 amino acids. The chain's CDR3 is CASKVQGSYNEQFF. The CDR3 DNA reads as TGCGCCAGCAAGGTGCAGGGCTCCTACAATGAGCAGTTCTTC.

Ten or more counts support this clonotype. This rearrangement joins TRBV11-2 to TRBJ2-7; D gene ambiguous. V lost 5 bases, J lost 2 bases, and 19 bases lay in between. Looked up from germline, CDR1 is SGHAT and CDR2 is FQNNGV. The CDR3 is 16 residues long. The CDR3 DNA sequence: TGTGCCAGCAGCAATATTGTGGCTATCAATACCTACGAGCAGTACTTC. Amino acids: CASSNIVAINTYEQYF.

This clonotype was recorded at least ten times. This sequence joins TRBV6-1 and TRBJ1-2, with TRBD1 as a possible D gene (6 bases). The V and J ends lost 7 bases and 4 bases respectively, with 16 bases between them. This CDR3 comprises 14 residues. Germline V gene lookup returns CDR1 MNHNS and CDR2 SASEGT. The CDR3 coding sequence is TGTGCCAGCAAACAGGGTTTTGGGGCCTATGGCTACACCTTC. Amino acid sequence: CASKQGFGAYGYTF.

Ten or more counts support this clonotype. V gene TRBV6-1 combines with J gene TRBJ1-1; TRBD1 might be the D (6 bases). Trimming pared 1 base from V and 8 bases from J, leaving 14 bases between. Germline-derived CDR1 and CDR2 are MNHNS and SASEGT. The CDR3 is made up of 14 amino acids. The DNA for the CDR3 is TGTGCCAGCAGTGAAGATGGGGGCGGTAGGGAAGCTTTCTTT. Protein product: CASSEDGGGREAFF.

This chain links TRBV11-2 with TRBJ1-2, with D maybe TRBD1 (6 bases). Germline assignment: CDR1 SGHAT and CDR2 FQNNGV. The V end was cut by 3 bases, the J end by 4 bases, with 12 bases between. The CDR3 has 14 residues. The CDR3 bases are TGTGCCAGCAGCTTGGGGGCACCTGTCTATGGCTACACCTTC. This sequence encodes CASSLGAPVYGYTF.

Many counts were recorded for this clonotype. This chain uses TRBV20-1 with TRBJ2-7, with D perhaps matching TRBD2 (5 bases). The germline V gene encodes CDR1 DFQATT and CDR2 SNEGSKA (reference sequence). The CDR3 loop spans 14 amino acids. Trimming took off 3 bases at V and 4 bases at J, with 16 bases between the two ends. CDR3 sequence (DNA): TGCAGTGCTAGCAACCGGACTGCTTGGTACGAGCAGTACTTC. Encoded protein: CSASNRTAWYEQYF.

This clonotype was observed many times. The chain couples TRBV3-1 to TRBJ1-1; D gene uncertain. This CDR3 contains 12 residues. V was trimmed by 6 bases and J by 4 bases, leaving 9 bases between them. CDR1 LGHDT and CDR2 YNNKEL come from the germline V gene (reference sequence). DNA for the CDR3: TGTGCCAGCAGTTACGCGCGCACTGAAGCTTTCTTT. This codes for CASSYARTEAFF.

This clonotype was detected many times. J is TRBJ2-5 and V is TRBV18; 7 bases line up with TRBD2. The length of the CDR3 is 13 residues. Germline V lookup: CDR1 KGHSH, CDR2 LQKENI. After removal of 3 bases from V and 5 bases from J, the junction contained 3 bases not matched to a gene. The DNA of the CDR3 is TGTGCCAGCTCACCGGAGGGAGGGGAGACCCAGTACTTC. Residues: CASSPEGGETQYF.

This clonotype was detected a few times. V is TRBV20-1 and J is TRBJ1-2; maybe TRBD1 (6 bases). The germline V and J ends were trimmed by 3 bases and 8 bases, with 13 bases remaining between them. Per germline, CDR1 DFQATT and CDR2 SNEGSKA (reference sequence). The CDR3 totals 12 residues. Here the CDR3 reads CSASHRVPGYTF. The CDR3 DNA is TGCAGTGCTAGTCACAGGGTTCCGGGCTACACCTTC.

This clonotype has at least ten counts. CDR3 region: CASSFERGGDTEAFF. CDR3 nucleotides: TGCGCCAGCAGCTTCGAAAGGGGTGGGGACACTGAAGCTTTCTTT. The rearrangement uses TRBV5-1 and TRBJ1-1; possibly TRBD1 for D (5 bases). The V end lost 2 bases, the J end lost 3 bases, and 14 bases lay between the germline ends. This CDR3 is 15 amino acids long. Germline loops: CDR1 SGHRS, CDR2 YFSETQ.

This clonotype was recorded at least ten times. This chain links TRBV2 with TRBJ2-3; 10 bases line up with TRBD2. After removal of 1 base from V and 3 bases from J, the junction contained 4 bases not matched to a gene. The germline V gene encodes CDR1 SNHLY and CDR2 FYNNEI. The CDR3 length is 16 residues. CDR3 residues: CASSEGSGRATDTQYF. CDR3 coding DNA: TGTGCCAGCAGTGAAGGAAGCGGGAGGGCGACAGATACGCAGTATTTT.

This clonotype was detected a few times. The V gene is TRBV6-5, the J gene TRBJ2-3, with 12 positions matching TRBD2. Germline V gene data show CDR1 as MNHEY and CDR2 as SVGAGI. V gave up 1 base and J gave up 8 bases; unmatched junction bases: 4. CDR3 length: 15 residues. The CDR3 loop is CASSYYASGRGTQYF. CDR3 nucleotide sequence: TGTGCCAGCAGTTACTATGCTAGCGGGAGGGGTACGCAGTATTTT.

This clonotype has just a few counts. The V call is TRBV4-1, the J call TRBJ2-7, with D perhaps matching TRBD1 (6 bases). Per germline, CDR1 MGHRA and CDR2 YSYEKL. The CDR3 extends over 15 amino acids. V lost 1 base and J lost 2, with 12 bases in between. The DNA for the CDR3 is TGCGCCAGCAGCCAAGGCCCAGGGACACCCTACGAGCAGTACTTC. This encodes CASSQGPGTPYEQYF.

This clonotype was detected many times. The gene calls are TRBV20-1 and TRBJ1-6; TRBD1 is a possible D gene (5 bases). The ends were cut back, 3 bases at V and 9 bases at J, with 15 bases in the middle. Germline CDR1 reads DFQATT; CDR2 reads SNEGSKA (reference sequence). The CDR3 spans 14 residues. The CDR3 nucleotides read TGCAGTGCTAGTCCGGCCAGGGAGCGTTCACCCCTCCACTTT. Encoded protein: CSASPARERSPLHF.

This chain connects TRBV6-2 or TRBV6-3 to TRBJ2-7; no reliable D call. Trimming cost V 7 bases and J 7 bases, with 17 bases left between them. Germline values: CDR1 MNHEY, CDR2 SVGEGT. The CDR3 contains 13 residues. CDR3 protein: CASKFRWSREQYF. The CDR3 nucleotides are TGTGCCAGCAAATTCAGGTGGTCGAGAGAGCAGTACTTC.

The sample holds many counts of this clonotype. CDR3 DNA sequence: TGTGCCTGGACATCAGGGGGGTCAGATACGCAGTATTTT. This codes for CAWTSGGSDTQYF. The chain uses TRBV30 and TRBJ2-3; D is possibly TRBD1 (7 bases). Germline V gene lookup returns CDR1 GTSNPN and CDR2 SVGIG (reference sequence). Trimming left V 4 bases short and J 4 bases short, with 12 bases between. The CDR3 is 13 amino acids.

This clonotype has just a few counts. The chain employs TRBV28 and TRBJ1-5; D ambiguous. V shed 1 base and J shed 1 base, with 14 bases lying between them. CDR1 is MDHEN and CDR2 is SYDVKM in the germline V gene. This CDR3 has 17 residues. The CDR3 protein is CASSLSWSGGSNQPQHF. The CDR3, as DNA: TGTGCCAGCAGTTTATCATGGAGTGGAGGGAGCAATCAGCCCCAGCATTTT.

The chain recombines TRBV24-1 with TRBJ2-7; unclear D gene. This CDR3 is 13 amino acids long. Looked up from germline, CDR1 is KGHDR and CDR2 is SFDVKD. The ends were cut back, 4 bases at V and 2 bases at J, with 8 bases in the middle. The CDR3 sequence is CATSDPLTYEQYF. The CDR3 DNA reads as TGTGCCACCAGTGACCCTCTTACCTACGAGCAGTACTTC.

This chain links TRBV12-3 or TRBV12-4 with TRBJ2-2, with D unclear. The CDR3 covers 16 residues. The V and J ends lost 4 bases and 0 bases respectively, with 12 bases between them. CDR3: CASSYLTDANTGELFF. The DNA for the CDR3 is TGTGCCAGCAGTTACTTGACGGACGCGAACACCGGGGAGCTGTTTTTT.

The rearrangement links TRBV20-1 to TRBJ1-4, with a tentative D call TRBD1 (6 bases). The CDR3 has 14 residues. The germline V gene encodes CDR1 DFQATT and CDR2 SNEGSKA (reference sequence). The V and J ends lost 0 bases and 7 bases respectively, with 12 bases between them. Here the CDR3 DNA reads TGCAGTGCTAGAGATAGGGGGATGGGTGAAAAACTGTTTTTT. Residues: CSARDRGMGEKLFF.

The chain links TRBV19 to TRBJ1-2, with TRBD1 matching 10 bases. Trimming removed 5 bases from V and 4 bases from J; junction bases left unmatched: 7. The CDR3 sequence is 15 residues long. The germline V gene has CDR1 LNHDA and CDR2 SQIVND (reference sequence). The DNA of the CDR3 is TGTGCCAGTAGTGACCGGGACAGGGGATTCTATGGCTACACCTTC. Protein: CASSDRDRGFYGYTF. Together with reference TRBV19 and TRBJ1-2, the CDR3 gives the full variable domain: DGGITQSPKYLFRKEGQNVTLSCEQNLNHDAMYWYRQDPGQGLRLIYYSQIVNDFQKGDIAEGYSVSREKKESFPLTVTSAQKNPTAFYLCASSDRDRGFYGYTFGSGTRLTVV.

This clonotype was recorded at least ten times. This chain uses TRBV2 with TRBJ1-1, with a weak D call TRBD1 (6 bases). Trimming shortened V by 7 bases and J by 4 bases, and 13 bases separated the two germline ends. This CDR3 has 13 amino acids. Germline V gene data show CDR1 as SNHLY and CDR2 as FYNNEI. The CDR3 spells CASKTGYGTEAFF. Written as DNA, the CDR3 is TGTGCCAGCAAAACAGGGTACGGCACTGAAGCTTTCTTT.

The rearrangement links TRBV24-1 to TRBJ2-7, with TRBD2 as a possible D gene (5 bases). The CDR3 is 12 residues long. Germline CDR1 reads KGHDR; CDR2 reads SFDVKD. V lost 9 bases and J lost 5, with 13 bases in between. The CDR3 protein is CATQGGGNEQYF. The CDR3, as DNA: TGTGCCACCCAAGGAGGAGGAAACGAGCAGTACTTC.

V and J are TRBV5-1 and TRBJ2-1; 7 bases are shared with TRBD1. The CDR3 is made up of 17 amino acids. Looked up from germline, CDR1 is SGHRS and CDR2 is YFSETQ. The V gene end was trimmed by 2 bases and the J gene end by 4 bases; junction bases not matched to a gene: 12. DNA of the CDR3: TGCGCCAGCAGCTTAGTTATCCCAGGGACAGCATACAATGAGCAGTTCTTC. This gives the protein CASSLVIPGTAYNEQFF.

This clonotype was found many times. The chain links TRBV7-8 to TRBJ2-7, with no clear D. V gave up 2 bases and J gave up 1 base, with 12 bases separating them. Germline V gene sequence: CDR1 SGHVS, CDR2 FQNEAQ. This CDR3 has 15 amino acids. The CDR3 loop is CASSLKGLWSYEQYF. Written as DNA, the CDR3 is TGTGCCAGCAGCTTAAAAGGATTATGGTCCTACGAGCAGTACTTC.

The chain recombines TRBV11-2 with TRBJ1-1, with D hard to call. V was pared by 5 bases and J by 3 bases, with 19 bases between. The germline gives CDR1 SGHAT, CDR2 FQNNGV. The CDR3 covers 16 residues. The CDR3 sequence: CASSLGPPSTHTEAFF. The CDR3 region has the DNA TGTGCCAGCAGCCTTGGGCCCCCGAGTACGCACACTGAAGCTTTCTTT. Full variable domain (rest looked up from reference TRBV11-2 and TRBJ1-1): EAGVAQSPRYKIIEKRQSVAFWCNPISGHATLYWYQQILGQGPKLLIQFQNNGVVDDSQLPKDRFSAERLKGVDSTLKIQPAKLEDSAVYLCASSLGPPSTHTEAFFGQGTRLTVV.

This clonotype has a count of ten or more. The V gene is TRBV5-5, the J gene TRBJ1-1, with D possibly matching TRBD1 (5 bases). Germline assignment: CDR1 SGHKS and CDR2 YYEKEE (reference sequence). This CDR3 has 16 amino acids. The germline V and J ends were trimmed by 1 base and 0 bases, with 13 bases remaining between them. The CDR3 DNA reads TGTGCCAGCAGCTTGTACGGGGGATTCATGAACACTGAAGCTTTCTTT. Its translation: CASSLYGGFMNTEAFF.

This clonotype was found many times. The rearrangement links TRBV30 to TRBJ2-7; 10 bases are a match to TRBD1. CDR1 GTSNPN and CDR2 SVGIG come from the germline V gene (reference sequence). Trimming removed 3 bases from V and 7 bases from J; junction bases left unmatched: 9. The CDR3 loop spans 14 amino acids. The CDR3 nucleotides read TGTGCCTGGAGAGCTGGGACAGGGGTGGATGAGCAGTACTTC. Encoded protein: CAWRAGTGVDEQYF.

This clonotype occurred many times. The CDR3 protein is CATSGQGSTEAFF. The CDR3 region has the DNA TGTGCCACCAGTGGTCAGGGGAGCACTGAAGCTTTCTTT. This chain uses TRBV24-1 with TRBJ1-1; perhaps TRBD1 as D (6 bases). CDR3 length: 13 amino acids. The V end lost 5 bases, the J end lost 4 bases, and 10 bases lay between the germline ends. CDR1 KGHDR and CDR2 SFDVKD come from the germline V gene.

V gene TRBV27 combines with J gene TRBJ1-6, with D tentatively TRBD1 (6 bases). V lost 8 bases to trimming and J lost 9 bases, with 20 bases between them. CDR3 length: 15 residues. Per germline, CDR1 MNHEY and CDR2 SMNVEV (reference sequence). The CDR3 DNA reads TGTGCCAGCGCCCTTGGGCCAGGGGTAACTTCACCCCTCCACTTT. It specifies CASALGPGVTSPLHF.